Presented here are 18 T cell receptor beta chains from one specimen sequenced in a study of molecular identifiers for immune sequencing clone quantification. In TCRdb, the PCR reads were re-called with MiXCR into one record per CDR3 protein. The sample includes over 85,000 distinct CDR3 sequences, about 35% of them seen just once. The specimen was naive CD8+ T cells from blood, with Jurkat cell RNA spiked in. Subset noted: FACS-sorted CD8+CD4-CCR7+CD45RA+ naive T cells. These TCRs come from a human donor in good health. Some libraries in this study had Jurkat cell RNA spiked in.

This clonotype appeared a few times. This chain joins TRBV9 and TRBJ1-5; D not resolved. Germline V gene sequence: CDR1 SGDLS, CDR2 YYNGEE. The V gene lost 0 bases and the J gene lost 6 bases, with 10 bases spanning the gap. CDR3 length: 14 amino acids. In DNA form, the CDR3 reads TGTGCCAGCAGCGTAGCTGGGTTTACTCAGCCCCAGCATTTT. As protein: CASSVAGFTQPQHF.

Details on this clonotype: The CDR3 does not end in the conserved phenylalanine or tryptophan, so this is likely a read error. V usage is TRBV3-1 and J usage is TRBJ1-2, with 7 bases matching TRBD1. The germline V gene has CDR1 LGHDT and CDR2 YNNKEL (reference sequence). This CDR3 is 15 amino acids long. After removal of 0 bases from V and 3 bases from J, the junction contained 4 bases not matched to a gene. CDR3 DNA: TGTGCCAGCAGCCAAGATGAAACAGGGGACTATGGCTACACCATC. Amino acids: CASSQDETGDYGYTI.

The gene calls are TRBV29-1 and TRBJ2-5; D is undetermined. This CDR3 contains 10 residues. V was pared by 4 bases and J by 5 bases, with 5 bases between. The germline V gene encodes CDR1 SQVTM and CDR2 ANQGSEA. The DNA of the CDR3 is TGCAGCGTTGTGCTGGAGACCCAGTACTTC. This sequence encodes CSVVLETQYF.

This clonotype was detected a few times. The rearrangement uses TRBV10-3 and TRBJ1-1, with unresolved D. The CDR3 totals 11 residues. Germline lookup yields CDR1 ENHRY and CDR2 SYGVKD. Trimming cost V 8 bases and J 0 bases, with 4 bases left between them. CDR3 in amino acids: CAIGLNTEAFF. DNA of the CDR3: TGTGCCATCGGTCTGAACACTGAAGCTTTCTTT.

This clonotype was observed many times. This CDR3 reads CASSFSLTYEQYF. DNA of the CDR3: TGTGCCAGCAGTTTCTCCTTAACGTACGAGCAGTACTTC. V gene TRBV12-3 or TRBV12-4 combines with J gene TRBJ2-7; no clear D gene. The CDR3 sequence is 13 residues long. The ends were cut back, 3 bases at V and 4 bases at J, with 10 bases in the middle.

The CDR3 region is CSAELLADPTGDTQYF. The CDR3 nucleotides read TGCAGTGCTGAGCTACTGGCCGACCCGACGGGAGATACGCAGTATTTT. The V gene is TRBV20-1, the J gene TRBJ2-3; D gene unclear. CDR1 is DFQATT and CDR2 is SNEGSKA in the germline V gene (reference sequence). Trimming removed 5 bases from V and 5 bases from J, with 23 bases in between. This CDR3 has 16 residues.

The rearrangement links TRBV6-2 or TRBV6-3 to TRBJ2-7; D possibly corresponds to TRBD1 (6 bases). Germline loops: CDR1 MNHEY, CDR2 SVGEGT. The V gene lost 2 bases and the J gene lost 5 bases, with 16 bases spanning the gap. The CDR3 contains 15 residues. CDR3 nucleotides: TGTGCCAGCAGTTACGTCGGCAGGGGAAACGACGAGCAGTACTTC. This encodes CASSYVGRGNDEQYF.

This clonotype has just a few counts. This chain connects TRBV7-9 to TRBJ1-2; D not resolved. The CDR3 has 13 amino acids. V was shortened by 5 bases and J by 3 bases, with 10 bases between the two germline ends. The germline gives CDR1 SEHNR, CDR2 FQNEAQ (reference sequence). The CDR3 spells CASSQMTDYGYTF. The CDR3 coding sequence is TGTGCCAGCAGCCAGATGACGGACTATGGCTACACCTTC.

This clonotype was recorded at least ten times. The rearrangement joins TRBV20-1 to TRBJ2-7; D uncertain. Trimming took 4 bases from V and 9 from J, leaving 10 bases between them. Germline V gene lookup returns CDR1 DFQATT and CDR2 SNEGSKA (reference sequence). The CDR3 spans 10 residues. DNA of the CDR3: TGCAGTGCTACCGGTACCGGGCAGTACTTC. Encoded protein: CSATGTGQYF.

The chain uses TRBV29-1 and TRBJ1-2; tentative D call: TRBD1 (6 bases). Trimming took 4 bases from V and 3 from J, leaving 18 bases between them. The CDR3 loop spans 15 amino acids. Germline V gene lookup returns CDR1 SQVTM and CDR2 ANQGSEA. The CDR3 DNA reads TGCAGCGTTGTGAACAGGGCAATGATCGACTATGGCTACACCTTC. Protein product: CSVVNRAMIDYGYTF.

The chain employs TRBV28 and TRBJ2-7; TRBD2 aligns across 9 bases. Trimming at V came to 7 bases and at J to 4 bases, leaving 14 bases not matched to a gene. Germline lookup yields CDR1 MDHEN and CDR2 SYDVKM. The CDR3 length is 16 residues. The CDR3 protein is CASTITLSTSGYEQYF. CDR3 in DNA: TGTGCCAGCACCATTACCCTCTCGACTAGCGGTTACGAGCAGTACTTC.

The CDR3 DNA follows: TGTGCCAGCAGCTTAGAAATACAGCCCCAGCATTTT. Protein product: CASSLEIQPQHF. V is TRBV7-9 and J is TRBJ1-5; no reliable D call. Germline V CDR1 and CDR2: SEHNR, FQNEAQ (reference sequence). Trimming pared 1 base from V and 7 bases from J, leaving 5 bases between. The CDR3 is 12 amino acids.

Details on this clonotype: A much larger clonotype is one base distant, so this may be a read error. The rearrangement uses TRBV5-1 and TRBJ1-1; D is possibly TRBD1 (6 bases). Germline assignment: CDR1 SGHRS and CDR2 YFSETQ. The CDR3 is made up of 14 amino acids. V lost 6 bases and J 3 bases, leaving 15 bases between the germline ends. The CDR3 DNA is TGCGCCAGCATTCCAACAGGGTTGGACACTGAAGCTTTCTTT. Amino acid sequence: CASIPTGLDTEAFF.

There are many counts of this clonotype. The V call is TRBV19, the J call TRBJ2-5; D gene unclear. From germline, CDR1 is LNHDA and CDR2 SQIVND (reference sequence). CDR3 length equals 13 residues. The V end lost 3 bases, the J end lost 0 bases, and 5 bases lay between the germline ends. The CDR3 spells CASSIYNQETQYF. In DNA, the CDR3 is TGTGCCAGTAGTATTTACAACCAAGAGACCCAGTACTTC.

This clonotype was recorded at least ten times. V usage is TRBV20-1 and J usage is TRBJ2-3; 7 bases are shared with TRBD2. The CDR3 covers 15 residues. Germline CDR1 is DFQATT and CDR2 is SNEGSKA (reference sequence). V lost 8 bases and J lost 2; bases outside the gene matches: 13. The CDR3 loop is CSSAGAGITTDTQYF. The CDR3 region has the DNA TGCAGTTCCGCTGGAGCGGGGATCACCACAGATACGCAGTATTTT.

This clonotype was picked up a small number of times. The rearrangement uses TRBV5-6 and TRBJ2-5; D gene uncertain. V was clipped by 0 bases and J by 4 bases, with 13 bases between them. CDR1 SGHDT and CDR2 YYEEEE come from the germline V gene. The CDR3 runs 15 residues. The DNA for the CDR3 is TGTGCCAGCAGCTTGGTCCCCGGGTCACGAGAGACCCAGTACTTC. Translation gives CASSLVPGSRETQYF.

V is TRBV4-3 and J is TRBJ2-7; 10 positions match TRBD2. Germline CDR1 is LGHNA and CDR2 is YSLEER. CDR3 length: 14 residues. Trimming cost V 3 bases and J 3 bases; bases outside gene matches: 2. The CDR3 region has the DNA TGCGCCAGCAGCCATGGACTAGCGGACTACGAGCAGTACTTC. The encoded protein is CASSHGLADYEQYF.

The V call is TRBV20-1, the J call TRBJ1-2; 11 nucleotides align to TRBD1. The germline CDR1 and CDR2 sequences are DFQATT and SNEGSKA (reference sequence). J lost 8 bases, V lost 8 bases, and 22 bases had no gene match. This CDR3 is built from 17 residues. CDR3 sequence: CSTSRFGDRGRFQGYTF. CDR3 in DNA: TGCAGTACTTCCCGGTTCGGGGACAGGGGGAGATTTCAGGGCTACACCTTC.